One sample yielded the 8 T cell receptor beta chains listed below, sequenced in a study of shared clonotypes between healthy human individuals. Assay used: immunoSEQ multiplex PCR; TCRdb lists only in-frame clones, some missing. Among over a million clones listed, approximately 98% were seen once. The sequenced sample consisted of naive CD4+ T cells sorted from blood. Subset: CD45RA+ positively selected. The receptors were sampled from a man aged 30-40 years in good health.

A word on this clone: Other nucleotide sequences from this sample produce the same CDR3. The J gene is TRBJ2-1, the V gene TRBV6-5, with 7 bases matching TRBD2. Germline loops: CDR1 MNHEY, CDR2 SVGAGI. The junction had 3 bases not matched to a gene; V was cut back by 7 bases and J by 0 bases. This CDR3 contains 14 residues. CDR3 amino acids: CASTSGSSYNEQFF. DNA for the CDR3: TGTGCCAGCACTAGCGGTAGCTCCTACAATGAGCAGTTCTTC.

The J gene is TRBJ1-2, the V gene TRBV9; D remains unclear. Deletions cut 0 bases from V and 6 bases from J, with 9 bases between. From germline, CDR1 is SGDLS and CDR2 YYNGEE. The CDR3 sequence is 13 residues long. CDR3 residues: CASSVVSGNGYTF. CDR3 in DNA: TGTGCCAGCAGCGTAGTATCGGGAAATGGCTACACCTTC.

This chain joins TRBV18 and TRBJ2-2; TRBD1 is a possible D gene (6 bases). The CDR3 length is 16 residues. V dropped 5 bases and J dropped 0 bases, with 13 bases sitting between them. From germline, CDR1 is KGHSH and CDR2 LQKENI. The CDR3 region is CASSTIGQTNTGELFF. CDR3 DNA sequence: TGTGCCAGCTCAACGATCGGACAGACGAACACCGGGGAGCTGTTTTTT. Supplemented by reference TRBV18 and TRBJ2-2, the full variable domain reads NAGVMQNPRHLVRRRGQEARLRCSPMKGHSHVYWYRQLPEEGLKFMVYLQKENIIDESGMPKERFSAEFPKEGPSILRIQQVVRGDSAAYFCASSTIGQTNTGELFFGEGSRLTVL.

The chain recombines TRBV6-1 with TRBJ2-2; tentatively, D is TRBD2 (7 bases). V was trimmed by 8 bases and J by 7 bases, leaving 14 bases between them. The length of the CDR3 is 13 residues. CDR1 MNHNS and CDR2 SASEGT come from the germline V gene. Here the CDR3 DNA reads TGTGCCAGCGTGGGGGGGCACGTCGGGGAGCTGTTTTTT. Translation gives CASVGGHVGELFF.

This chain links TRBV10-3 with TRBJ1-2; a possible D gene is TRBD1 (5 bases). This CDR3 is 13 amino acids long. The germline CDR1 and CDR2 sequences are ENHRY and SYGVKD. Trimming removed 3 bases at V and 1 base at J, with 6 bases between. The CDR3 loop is CAISDDSNYGYTF. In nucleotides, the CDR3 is TGTGCCATCAGTGATGACAGTAACTATGGCTACACCTTC.

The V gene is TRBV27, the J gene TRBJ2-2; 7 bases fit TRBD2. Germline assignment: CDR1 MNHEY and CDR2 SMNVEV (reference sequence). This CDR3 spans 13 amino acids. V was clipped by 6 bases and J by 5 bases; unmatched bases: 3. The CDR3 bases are TGTGCCAGCAGCGGGAGGCGAACCGGGGAGCTGTTTTTT. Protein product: CASSGRRTGELFF.

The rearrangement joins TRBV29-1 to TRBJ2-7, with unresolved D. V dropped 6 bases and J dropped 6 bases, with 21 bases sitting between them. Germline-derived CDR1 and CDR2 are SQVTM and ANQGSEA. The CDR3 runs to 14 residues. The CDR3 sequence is CSVKSGTDGFEQYF. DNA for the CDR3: TGCAGCGTAAAATCAGGCACAGATGGTTTCGAGCAGTACTTC.

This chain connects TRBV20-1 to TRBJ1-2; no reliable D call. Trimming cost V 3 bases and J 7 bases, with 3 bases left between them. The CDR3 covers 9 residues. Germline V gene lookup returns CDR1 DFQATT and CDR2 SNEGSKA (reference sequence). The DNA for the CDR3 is TGCAGTGCTAGTTTTGGCTACACCTTC. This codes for CSASFGYTF.